This TCR beta chain was sequenced for a study of T cells in Graves' hyperthyroidism and ophthalmopathy. Study observations and caveats: Most expanded thyroid clonotypes above 0.001 recurred in blood. Ophthalmopathy and stable hyperthyroidism were separated by a 13 V-J model.

This clonotype was detected only a few times. Its antigen is still unknown. Per the germline V gene, CDR1 is LNHDA and CDR2 is SQIVND (reference sequence). The CDR3 covers 16 residues. V gave up 7 bases and J gave up 0 bases; unmatched junction bases: 9. Across 18 months, stable Graves' hyperthyroidism was marked by no progression to ophthalmopathy. The authors took PBMCs from 10 ml fresh peripheral blood. Regions amplified from RNA transcripts were the TCR beta CDR3 regions. The TCR CDR3 was amplified in a first-round RT-PCR using the HTBI primer set. MiXCR, run by TCRdb on the multiplex PCR reads, gives a single entry per CDR3 protein. The sample includes 600,000 to 800,000 distinct CDR3 sequences, under 45% of them seen just once.

V and J are TRBV19 and TRBJ1-5; TRBD1 aligns across 7 bases. The clonotype originates from a woman between 35 and 50 years old with Graves' hyperthyroidism. The material sequenced was blood. The CDR3 region is CASTFNRGYSNQPQHF. The DNA of the CDR3 is TGTGCCAGTACCTTCAACAGGGGATATAGCAATCAGCCCCAGCATTTT.